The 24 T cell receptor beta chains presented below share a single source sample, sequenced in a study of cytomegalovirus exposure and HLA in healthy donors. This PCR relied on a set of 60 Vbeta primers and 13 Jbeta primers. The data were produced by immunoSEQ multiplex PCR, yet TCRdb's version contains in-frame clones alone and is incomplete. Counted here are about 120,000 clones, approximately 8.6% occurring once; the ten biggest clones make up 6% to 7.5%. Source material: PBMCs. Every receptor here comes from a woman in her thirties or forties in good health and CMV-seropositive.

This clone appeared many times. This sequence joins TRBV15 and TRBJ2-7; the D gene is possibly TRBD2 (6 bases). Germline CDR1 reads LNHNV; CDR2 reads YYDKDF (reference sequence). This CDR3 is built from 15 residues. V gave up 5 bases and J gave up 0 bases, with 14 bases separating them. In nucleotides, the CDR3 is TGTGCCACCAGCCCCCAGACCGGGGGCTCCTACGAGCAGTACTTC. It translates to CATSPQTGGSYEQYF.

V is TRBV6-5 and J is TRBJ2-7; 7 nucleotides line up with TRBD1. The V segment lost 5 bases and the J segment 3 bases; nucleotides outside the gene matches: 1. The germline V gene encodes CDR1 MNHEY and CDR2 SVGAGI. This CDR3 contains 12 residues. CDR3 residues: CASSGDSYEQYF. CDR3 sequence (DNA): TGTGCCAGCAGTGGGGACAGCTACGAGCAGTACTTC.

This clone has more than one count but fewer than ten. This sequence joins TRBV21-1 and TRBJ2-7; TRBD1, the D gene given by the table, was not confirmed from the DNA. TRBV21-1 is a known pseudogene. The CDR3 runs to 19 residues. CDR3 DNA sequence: TGTGCCAGCACCACAAAGCTTGACAGGGGAGCCTTACGGGATCACGAGCAGTACTTC. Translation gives CASTTKLDRGALRDHEQYF.

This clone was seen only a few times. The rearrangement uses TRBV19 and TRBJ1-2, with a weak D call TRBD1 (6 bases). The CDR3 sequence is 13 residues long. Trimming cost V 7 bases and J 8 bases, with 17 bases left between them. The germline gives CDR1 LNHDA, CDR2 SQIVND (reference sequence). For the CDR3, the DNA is TGTGCCAGTAAAAACAGGGTCCTGGACGGCTACACCTTC. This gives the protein CASKNRVLDGYTF.

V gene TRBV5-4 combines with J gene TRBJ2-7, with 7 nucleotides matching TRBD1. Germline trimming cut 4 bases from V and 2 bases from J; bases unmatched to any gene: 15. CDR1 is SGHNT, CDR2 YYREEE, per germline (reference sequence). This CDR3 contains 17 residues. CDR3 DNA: TGTGCCAGCAGCCCTGGGCCCCTCCCGGGACAGACCTACGAGCAGTACTTC. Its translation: CASSPGPLPGQTYEQYF.

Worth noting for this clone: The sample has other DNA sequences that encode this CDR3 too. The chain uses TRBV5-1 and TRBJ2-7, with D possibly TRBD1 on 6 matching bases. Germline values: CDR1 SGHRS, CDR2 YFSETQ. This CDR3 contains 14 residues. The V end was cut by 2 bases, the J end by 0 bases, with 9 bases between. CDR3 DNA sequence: TGCGCCAGCAGCTTACAGGGAAGCTCCTACGAGCAGTACTTC. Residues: CASSLQGSSYEQYF.

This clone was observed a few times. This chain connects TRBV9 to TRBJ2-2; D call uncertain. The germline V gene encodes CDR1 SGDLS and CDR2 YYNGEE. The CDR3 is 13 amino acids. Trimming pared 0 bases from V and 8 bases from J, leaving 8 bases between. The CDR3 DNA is TGTGCCAGCAGCGTAGCTAAAGCGGGGGAGCTGTTTTTT. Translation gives CASSVAKAGELFF.

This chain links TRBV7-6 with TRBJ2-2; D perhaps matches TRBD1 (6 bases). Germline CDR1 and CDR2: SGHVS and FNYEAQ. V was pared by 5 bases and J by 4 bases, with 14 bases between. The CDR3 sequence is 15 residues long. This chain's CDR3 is CASSPKDRPTGELFF. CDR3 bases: TGTGCCAGCAGCCCTAAGGACAGACCCACCGGGGAGCTGTTTTTT.

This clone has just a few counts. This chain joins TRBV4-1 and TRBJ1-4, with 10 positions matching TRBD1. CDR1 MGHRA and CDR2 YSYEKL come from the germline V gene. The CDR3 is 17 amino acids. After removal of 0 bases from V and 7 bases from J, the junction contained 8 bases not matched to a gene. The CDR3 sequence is CASSQDWDRGDVEKLFF. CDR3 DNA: TGCGCCAGCAGCCAAGATTGGGACAGGGGCGACGTTGAAAAACTGTTTTTT.

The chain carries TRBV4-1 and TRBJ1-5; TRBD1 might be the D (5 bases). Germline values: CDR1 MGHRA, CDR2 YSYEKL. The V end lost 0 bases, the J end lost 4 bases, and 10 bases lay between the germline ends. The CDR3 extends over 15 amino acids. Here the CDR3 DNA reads TGCGCCAGCAGCCAAGAACCAGGGCAAAATCAGCCCCAGCATTTT. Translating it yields CASSQEPGQNQPQHF.

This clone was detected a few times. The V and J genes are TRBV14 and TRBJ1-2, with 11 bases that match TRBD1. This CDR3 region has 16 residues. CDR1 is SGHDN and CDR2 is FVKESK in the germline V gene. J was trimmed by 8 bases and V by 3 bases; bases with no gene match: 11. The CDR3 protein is CASSQLDRGRQEGYTF. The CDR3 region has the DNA TGTGCCAGCAGCCAGCTGGACAGGGGGCGACAGGAAGGCTACACCTTC.

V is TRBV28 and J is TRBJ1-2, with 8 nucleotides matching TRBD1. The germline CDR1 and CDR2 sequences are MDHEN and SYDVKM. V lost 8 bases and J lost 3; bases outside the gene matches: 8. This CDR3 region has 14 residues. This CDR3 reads CASLQGVNDYGYTF. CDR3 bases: TGTGCCAGCCTACAGGGGGTAAATGACTATGGCTACACCTTC.

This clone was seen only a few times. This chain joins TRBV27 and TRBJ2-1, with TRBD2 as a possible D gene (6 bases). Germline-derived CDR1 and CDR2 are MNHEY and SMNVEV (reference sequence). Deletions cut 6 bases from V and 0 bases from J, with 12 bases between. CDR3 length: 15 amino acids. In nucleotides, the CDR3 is TGTGCCAGCAGCCCGGGGGTGAGCTCCTACAATGAGCAGTTCTTC. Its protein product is CASSPGVSSYNEQFF.

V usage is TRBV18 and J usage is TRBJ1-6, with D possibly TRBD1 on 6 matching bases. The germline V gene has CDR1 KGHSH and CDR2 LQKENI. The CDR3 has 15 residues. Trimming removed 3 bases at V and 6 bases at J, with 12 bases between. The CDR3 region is CASSPAPGVNSPLHF. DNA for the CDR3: TGTGCCAGCTCACCGGCGCCAGGGGTTAATTCACCCCTCCACTTT.

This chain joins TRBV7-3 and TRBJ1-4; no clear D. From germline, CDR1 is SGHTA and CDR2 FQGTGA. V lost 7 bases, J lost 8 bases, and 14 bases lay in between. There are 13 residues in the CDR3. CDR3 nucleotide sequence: TGTGCCAGCACCTGGGTAGGGAGGGAAAAACTGTTTTTT. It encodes CASTWVGREKLFF.

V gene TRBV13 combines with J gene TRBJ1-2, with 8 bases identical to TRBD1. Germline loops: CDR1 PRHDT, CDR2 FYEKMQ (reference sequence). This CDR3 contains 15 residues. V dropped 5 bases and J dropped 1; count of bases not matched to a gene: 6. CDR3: CASSARTGLNYGYTF. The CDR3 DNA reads TGTGCCAGCAGCGCACGGACAGGGCTTAACTATGGCTACACCTTC.

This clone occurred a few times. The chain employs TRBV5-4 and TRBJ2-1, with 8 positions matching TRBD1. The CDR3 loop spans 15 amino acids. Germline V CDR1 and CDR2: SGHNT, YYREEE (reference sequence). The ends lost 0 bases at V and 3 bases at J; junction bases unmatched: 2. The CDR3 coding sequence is TGTGCCAGCAGCTTGGAGACAGGGGACTACAATGAGCAGTTCTTC. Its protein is CASSLETGDYNEQFF.

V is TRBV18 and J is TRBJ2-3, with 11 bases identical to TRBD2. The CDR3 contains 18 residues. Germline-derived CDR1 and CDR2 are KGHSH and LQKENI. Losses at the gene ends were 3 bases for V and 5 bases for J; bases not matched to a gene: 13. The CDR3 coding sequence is TGTGCCAGCTCACCGGAACTAGCGGGGGCCCACGGTAGAGATACGCAGTATTTT. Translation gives CASSPELAGAHGRDTQYF.

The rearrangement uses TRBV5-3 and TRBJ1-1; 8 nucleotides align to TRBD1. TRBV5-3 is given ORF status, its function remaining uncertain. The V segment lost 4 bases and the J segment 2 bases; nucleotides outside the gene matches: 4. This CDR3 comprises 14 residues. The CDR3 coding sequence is TGTGCCAGAAGCATCGACAGGGGTAACACTGAAGCTTTCTTT. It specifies CARSIDRGNTEAFF.

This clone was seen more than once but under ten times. The CDR3 DNA sequence: TGTGCCATCAGCGACAGGGGCAACATTCAGTACTTC. Its translation is CAISDRGNIQYF. This chain uses TRBV10-3 with TRBJ2-4, with 8 positions matching TRBD1. Germline assignment: CDR1 ENHRY and CDR2 SYGVKD. This CDR3 is built from 12 residues. Trimming cost V 6 bases and J 7 bases; bases outside gene matches: 2.

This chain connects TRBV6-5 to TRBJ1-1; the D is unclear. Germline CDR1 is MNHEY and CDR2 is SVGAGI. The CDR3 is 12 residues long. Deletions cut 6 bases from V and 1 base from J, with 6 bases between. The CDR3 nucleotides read TGTGCCAGCAGACGACAGAACACTGAAGCTTTCTTT. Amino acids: CASRRQNTEAFF.

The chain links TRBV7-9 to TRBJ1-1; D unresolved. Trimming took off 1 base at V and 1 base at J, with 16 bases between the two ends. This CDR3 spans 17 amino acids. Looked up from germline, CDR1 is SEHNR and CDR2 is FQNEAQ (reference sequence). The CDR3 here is CASSLEKAGRGNTEAFF. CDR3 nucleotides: TGTGCCAGCAGCTTAGAGAAGGCTGGTCGGGGGAACACTGAAGCTTTCTTT. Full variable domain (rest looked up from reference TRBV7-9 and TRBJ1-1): DTGVSQNPRHKITKRGQNVTFRCDPISEHNRLYWYRQTLGQGPEFLTYFQNEAQLEKSRLLSDRFSAERPKGSFSTLEIQRTEQGDSAMYLCASSLEKAGRGNTEAFFGQGTRLTVV.

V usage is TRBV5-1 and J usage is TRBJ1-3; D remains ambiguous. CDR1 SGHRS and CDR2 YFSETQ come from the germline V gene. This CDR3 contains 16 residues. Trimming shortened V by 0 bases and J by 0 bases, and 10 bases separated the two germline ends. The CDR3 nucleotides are TGCGCCAGCAGCTTGGAAATGCTAAGCTCTGGAAACACCATATATTTT. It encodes CASSLEMLSSGNTIYF. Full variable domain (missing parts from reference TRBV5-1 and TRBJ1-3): KAGVTQTPRYLIKTRGQQVTLSCSPISGHRSVSWYQQTPGQGLQFLFEYFSETQRNKGNFPGRFSGRQFSNSRSEMNVSTLELGDSALYLCASSLEMLSSGNTIYFGEGSWLTVV.

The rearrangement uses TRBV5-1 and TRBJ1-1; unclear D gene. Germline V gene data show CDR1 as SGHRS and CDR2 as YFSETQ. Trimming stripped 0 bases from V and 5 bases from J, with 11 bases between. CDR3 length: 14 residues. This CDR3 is CASSLVGGETEAFF. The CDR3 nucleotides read TGCGCCAGCAGCTTGGTTGGTGGAGAAACTGAAGCTTTCTTT.